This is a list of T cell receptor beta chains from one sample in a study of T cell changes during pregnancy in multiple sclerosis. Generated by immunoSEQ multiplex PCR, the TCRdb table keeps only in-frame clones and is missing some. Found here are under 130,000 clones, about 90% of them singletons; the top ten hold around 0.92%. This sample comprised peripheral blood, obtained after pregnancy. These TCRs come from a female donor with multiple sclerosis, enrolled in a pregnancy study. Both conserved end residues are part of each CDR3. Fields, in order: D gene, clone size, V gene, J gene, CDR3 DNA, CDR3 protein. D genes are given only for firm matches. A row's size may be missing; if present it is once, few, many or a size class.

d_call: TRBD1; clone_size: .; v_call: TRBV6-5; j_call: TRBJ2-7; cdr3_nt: TGTGCCAGCAGCCTGGGACAGGGGGGCTCCTACGAGCAGTACTTC; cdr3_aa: CASSLGQGGSYEQYF
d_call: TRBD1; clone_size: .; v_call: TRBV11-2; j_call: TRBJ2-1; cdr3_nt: TGTGCCAGCAGCGCCGCACCAGGGGGTGAGCAGTTCTTC; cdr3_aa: CASSAAPGGEQFF
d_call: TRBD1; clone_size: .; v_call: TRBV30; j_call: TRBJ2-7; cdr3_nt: TGTGCCTGGAGAAGGGACAGGGCGGAGGACGAGCAGTACTTC; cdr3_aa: CAWRRDRAEDEQYF
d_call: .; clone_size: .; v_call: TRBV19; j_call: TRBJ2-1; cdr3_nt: TGTGCCAGTAGTACCCACCCTGTCCGGGGGAAGGACAATGAGCAGTTCTTC; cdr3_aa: CASSTHPVRGKDNEQFF
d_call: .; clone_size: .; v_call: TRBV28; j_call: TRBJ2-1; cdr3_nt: TGTGCCAGCAGTTTCGACAATGAGCAGTTCTTC; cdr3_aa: CASSFDNEQFF
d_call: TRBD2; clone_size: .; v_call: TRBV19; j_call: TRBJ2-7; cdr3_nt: TGTGCCAGTAGTCTAGCGGGCTCCTACGAGCAGTACTTC; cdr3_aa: CASSLAGSYEQYF
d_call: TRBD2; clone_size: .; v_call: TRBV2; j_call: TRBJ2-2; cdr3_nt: TGTGCCAGCAGTCCCCGGACTAGGGTCGGGGAGCTGTTTTTT; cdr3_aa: CASSPRTRVGELFF
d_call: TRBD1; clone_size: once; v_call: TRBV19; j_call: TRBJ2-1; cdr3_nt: TGTGCCAGTAGTACGGGACAGGATAGGAATGAGCAGTTCTTC; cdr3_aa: CASSTGQDRNEQFF
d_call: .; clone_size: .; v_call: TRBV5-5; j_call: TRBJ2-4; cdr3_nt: TGTGCCAGCAGCGGAGGCCTGGGGAACATTCAGTACTTC; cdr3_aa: CASSGGLGNIQYF
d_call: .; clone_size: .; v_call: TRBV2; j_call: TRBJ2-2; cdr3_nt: TGTGCCAGCAGTGAAGCGGGAGTGGGGGAGCTGTTTTTT; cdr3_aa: CASSEAGVGELFF
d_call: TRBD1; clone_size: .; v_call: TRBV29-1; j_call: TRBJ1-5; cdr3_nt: TGCAGCGTGCACAGGGGCAAAGGCAATCAGCCCCAGCATTTT; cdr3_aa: CSVHRGKGNQPQHF
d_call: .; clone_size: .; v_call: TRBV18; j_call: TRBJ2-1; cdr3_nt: TGTGCCAGCTCACCCGAACAGGGAAGAGGGCAGTTCTTC; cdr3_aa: CASSPEQGRGQFF
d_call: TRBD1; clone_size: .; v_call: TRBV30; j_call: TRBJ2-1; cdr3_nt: TGTGCCTGGGGAAGAACAGGGGTTCCTGAGCAGTTCTTC; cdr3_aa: CAWGRTGVPEQFF
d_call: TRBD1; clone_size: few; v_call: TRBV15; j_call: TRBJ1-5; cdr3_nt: TGTGCCACCAGCAGCGGGACAGTGAGCAATCAGCCCCAGCATTTT; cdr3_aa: CATSSGTVSNQPQHF
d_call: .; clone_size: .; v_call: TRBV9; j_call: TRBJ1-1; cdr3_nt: .; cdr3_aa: CASSVGGVGVGIF
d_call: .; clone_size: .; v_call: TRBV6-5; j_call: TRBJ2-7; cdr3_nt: TGTGCCAGCAGTTTATACAGGAGGGGGCAGCAGTACTTC; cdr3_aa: CASSLYRRGQQYF
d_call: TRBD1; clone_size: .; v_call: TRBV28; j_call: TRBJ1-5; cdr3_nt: TGTGCCAGCAGTTTATCCCGACAGGGGTGGCAGCCCCAGCATTTT; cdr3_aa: CASSLSRQGWQPQHF
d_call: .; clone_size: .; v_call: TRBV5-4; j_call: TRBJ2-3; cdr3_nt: TGTGCCAGCAGCCTGGACGGGAAGAGCACAGATACGCAGTATTTT; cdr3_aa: CASSLDGKSTDTQYF
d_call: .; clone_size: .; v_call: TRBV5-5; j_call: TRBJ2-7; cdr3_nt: TGTGCCAGCAGCTTATCTAGGGGGGGAGTGCAGTACTTC; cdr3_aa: CASSLSRGGVQYF
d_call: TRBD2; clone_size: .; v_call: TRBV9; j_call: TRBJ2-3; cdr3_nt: TGTGCCAGCAGCGTAGGGGGAGGGAGGGATACGCAGTATTTT; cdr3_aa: CASSVGGGRDTQYF
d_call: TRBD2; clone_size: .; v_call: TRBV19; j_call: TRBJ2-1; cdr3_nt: TGTGCCAGTAGTATGGGCGGGAGTAATGAGCAGTTCTTC; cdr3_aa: CASSMGGSNEQFF
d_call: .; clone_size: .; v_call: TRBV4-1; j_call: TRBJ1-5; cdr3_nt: TGCGCCAGCAGCCCTCGCTCCGTTGGTGAGCCCGCAGGGAGCAATCAGCCCCAGCATTTT; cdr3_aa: CASSPRSVGEPAGSNQPQHF
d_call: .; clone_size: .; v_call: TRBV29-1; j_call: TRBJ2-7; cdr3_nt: TGCAGCGTTGGCCAGGATCTCACAGGGAGCTCCTACGAGCAGTACTTC; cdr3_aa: CSVGQDLTGSSYEQYF
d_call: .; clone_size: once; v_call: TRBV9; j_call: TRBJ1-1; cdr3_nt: TGTGCCAGCAGCCCGCCCGGGGTGGTCGAAGCTTTCTTT; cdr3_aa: CASSPPGVVEAFF
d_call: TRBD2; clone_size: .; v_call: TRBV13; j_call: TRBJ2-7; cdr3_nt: TGTGCCAGCAGCTCGGGACTAGCGGGATTGGCCTACGAGCAGTACTTC; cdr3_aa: CASSSGLAGLAYEQYF
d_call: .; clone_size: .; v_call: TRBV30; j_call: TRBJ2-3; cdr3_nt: TGTGCCTGGAGTGGGACAGCTAGAGATACGCAGTATTTT; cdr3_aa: CAWSGTARDTQYF
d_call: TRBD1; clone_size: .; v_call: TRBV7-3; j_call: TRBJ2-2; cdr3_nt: TGTGCCAGCAGCCCCTCCCCAGGACAGGGAATCACCGGGGAGCTGTTTTTT; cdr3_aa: CASSPSPGQGITGELFF
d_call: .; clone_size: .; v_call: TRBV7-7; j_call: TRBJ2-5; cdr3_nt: TGTGCCAGCAGCTTAGGCCAGCCCGGGGAGACCCAGTACTTC; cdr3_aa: CASSLGQPGETQYF
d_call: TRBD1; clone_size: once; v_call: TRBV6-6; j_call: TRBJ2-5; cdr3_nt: TGTGCCAGCAGTCCCCGAGACAGGGCCGAAGAGACCCAGTACTTC; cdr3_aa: CASSPRDRAEETQYF
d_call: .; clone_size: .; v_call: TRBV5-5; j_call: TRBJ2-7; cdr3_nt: TGTGCCAGCAGCTTGCGAAACGGGGGTCGACTCTACGAGCAGTACTTC; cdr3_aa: CASSLRNGGRLYEQYF
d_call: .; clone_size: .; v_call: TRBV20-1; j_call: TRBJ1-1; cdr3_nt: TGCAGTGCCCGGGGGAACACTGAAGCTTTCTTT; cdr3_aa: CSARGNTEAFF
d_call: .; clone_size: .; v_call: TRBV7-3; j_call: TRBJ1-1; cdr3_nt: TGTGCCAGCAGCCTAGCGCGGGCGGTTAGAGTGGCTTTCTTT; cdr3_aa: CASSLARAVRVAFF
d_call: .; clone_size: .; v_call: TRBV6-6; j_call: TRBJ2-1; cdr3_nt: TGTGCCATAGGGGGGGGCCCCTACAATGAGCAGTTCTTC; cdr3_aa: CAIGGGPYNEQFF
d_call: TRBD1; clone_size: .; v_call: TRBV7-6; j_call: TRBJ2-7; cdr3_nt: TGTGCCAGCAGCTTAGTAGCAGGGGGCATCGACGAGCAGTACTTC; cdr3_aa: CASSLVAGGIDEQYF
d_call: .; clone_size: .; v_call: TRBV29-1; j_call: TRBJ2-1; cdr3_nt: TGCAGCGTTGTCTTCCTCCGGAATGAGCAGTTCTTC; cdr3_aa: CSVVFLRNEQFF
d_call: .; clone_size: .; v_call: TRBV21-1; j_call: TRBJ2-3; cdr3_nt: TGTGCCAGCAGCAAAAGGCCAGGGGGGAGCACAGATACGCAGTATTTT; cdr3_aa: CASSKRPGGSTDTQYF
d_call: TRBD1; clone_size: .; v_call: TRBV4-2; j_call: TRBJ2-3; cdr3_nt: TGTGCCAGCAGCCAACTTTGGGACAGGGCCAGGGCGGATACGCAGTATTTT; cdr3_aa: CASSQLWDRARADTQYF
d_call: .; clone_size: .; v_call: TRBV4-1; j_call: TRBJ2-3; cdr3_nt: TGCGCCAGCAGCCAAGAATGGCAGGGTGTCACAGATACGCAGTATTTT; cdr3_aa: CASSQEWQGVTDTQYF
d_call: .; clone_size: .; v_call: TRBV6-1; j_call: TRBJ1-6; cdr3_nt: TGTGCCAGCAGTGAAGAGGGGCTGGGATTTAATTCACCCCTCCACTTT; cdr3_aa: CASSEEGLGFNSPLHF
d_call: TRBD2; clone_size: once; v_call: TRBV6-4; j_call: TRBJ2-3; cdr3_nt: TGTGCCAGCAGTGACAAGGCGGGGGGGGCAGATACGCAGTATTTT; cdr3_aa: CASSDKAGGADTQYF
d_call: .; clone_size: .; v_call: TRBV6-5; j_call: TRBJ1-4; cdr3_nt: TGTGCCAGCAGCCACAGGGCGGCTAATGAAAAACTGTTTTTT; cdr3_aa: CASSHRAANEKLFF
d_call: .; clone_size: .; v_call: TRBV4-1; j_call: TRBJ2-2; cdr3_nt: TGCGCCAGCAGCCCGAGGAGGACTAACACCGGGGAGCTGTTTTTT; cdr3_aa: CASSPRRTNTGELFF
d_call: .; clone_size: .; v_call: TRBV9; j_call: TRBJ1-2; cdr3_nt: TGTGCCAGCAGCAACAGACACCCAGCTAACTATGGCTACACCTTC; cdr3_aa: CASSNRHPANYGYTF
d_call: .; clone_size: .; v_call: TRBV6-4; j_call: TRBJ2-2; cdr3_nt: TGTGCCAGCAGTGAGATCTTTGCAGGGGTCACCGGGGAGCTGTTTTTT; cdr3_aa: CASSEIFAGVTGELFF
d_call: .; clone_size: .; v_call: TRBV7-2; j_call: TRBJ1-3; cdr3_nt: TGTGCCAGCAGCCTTGTAGGGGTAACTGGAAACACCATATATTTT; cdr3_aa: CASSLVGVTGNTIYF
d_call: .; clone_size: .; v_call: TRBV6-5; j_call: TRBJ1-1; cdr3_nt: TGTGCCAGCAGCTCACAGGGAGGGGTCACTGAAGCTTTCTTT; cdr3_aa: CASSSQGGVTEAFF
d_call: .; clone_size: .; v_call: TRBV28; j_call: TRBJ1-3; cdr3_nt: TGTGCCAGCAGTTTACACGGCAGGGAGGAAGGAAACACCATATATTTT; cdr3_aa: CASSLHGREEGNTIYF
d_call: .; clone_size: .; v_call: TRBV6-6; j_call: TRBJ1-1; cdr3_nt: TGTGCCAGCAGTTACAAGGGGGGGGACACTGAAGCTTTCTTT; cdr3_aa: CASSYKGGDTEAFF
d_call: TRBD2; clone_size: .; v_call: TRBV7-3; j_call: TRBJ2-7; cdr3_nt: TGTGCCATACCCCGGGACTACCTTTACGAGCAGTACTTC; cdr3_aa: CAIPRDYLYEQYF
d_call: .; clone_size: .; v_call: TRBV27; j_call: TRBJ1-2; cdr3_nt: TGTGCCAGCAGAAGGGGTAACTATGGCTACACCTTC; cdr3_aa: CASRRGNYGYTF